The following is a T cell receptor beta chain sequence with its context. This entry is derived from a study of blood T cell repertoires in COVID-19. CDR3 length: 13 amino acids. V was cut by 11 bases and J by 2 bases, with 16 bases left in between. CDR1 is MNHEY and CDR2 is SVGAGI in the germline V gene. Sequenced by immunoSEQ multiplex PCR; TCRdb stores in-frame clones only, minus some. The data contain 150,000 to 200,000 clones, approximately 89% of them singletons. This clonotype was obtained from a woman aged 18-35 years who had recovered from COVID-19. The chain uses TRBV6-5 and TRBJ2-7, with D tentatively TRBD1 (6 bases). The sequencing input was PBMCs or T cells enriched from blood (not recorded which). CDR3 protein: CASRGQGTYEQYF. Written as DNA, the CDR3 is TGTGCCTCTCGGGGTCAGGGGACCTACGAGCAGTACTTC.